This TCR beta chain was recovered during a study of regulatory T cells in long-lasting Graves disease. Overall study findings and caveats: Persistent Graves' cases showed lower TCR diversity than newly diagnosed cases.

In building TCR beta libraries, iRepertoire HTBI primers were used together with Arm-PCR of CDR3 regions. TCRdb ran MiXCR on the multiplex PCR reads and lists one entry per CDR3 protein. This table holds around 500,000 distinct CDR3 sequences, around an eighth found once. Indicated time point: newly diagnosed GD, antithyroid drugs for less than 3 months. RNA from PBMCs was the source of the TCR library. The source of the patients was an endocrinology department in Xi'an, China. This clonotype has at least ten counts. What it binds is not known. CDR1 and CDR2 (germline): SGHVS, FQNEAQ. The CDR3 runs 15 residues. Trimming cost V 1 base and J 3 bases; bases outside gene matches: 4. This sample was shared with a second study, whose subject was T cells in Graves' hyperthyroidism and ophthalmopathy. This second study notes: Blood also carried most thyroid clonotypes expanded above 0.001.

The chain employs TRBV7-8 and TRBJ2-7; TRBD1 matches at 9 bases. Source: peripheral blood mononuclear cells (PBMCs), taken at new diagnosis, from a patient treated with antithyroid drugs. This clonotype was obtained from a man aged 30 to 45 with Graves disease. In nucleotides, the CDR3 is TGTGCCAGCAGCTTAGAGACAGGGGGTGGCTACGAGCAGTACTTC. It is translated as CASSLETGGGYEQYF. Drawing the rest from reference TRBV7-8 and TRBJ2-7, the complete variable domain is GAGVSQSPRYKVAKRGQDVALRCDPISGHVSLFWYQQALGQGPEFLTYFQNEAQLDKSGLPSDRFFAERPEGSVSTLKIQRTQQEDSAVYLCASSLETGGGYEQYFGPGTRLTVT.